Given below is one T cell receptor (beta chain) in context. This CDR3 comprises 15 residues. Germline V CDR1 and CDR2: SGHDT, YYEEEE. The ends were cut back, 1 base at V and 6 bases at J, with 14 bases in the middle. The sample belongs to a study of blood T cell repertoires in COVID-19. Here immunoSEQ multiplex PCR was the method, and the copy in TCRdb shows in-frame clones only, minus some. The sample has 150,000 or so clones, roughly 86% seen once. The chain links TRBV5-6 to TRBJ1-5, with D possibly TRBD1 on 6 matching bases. The source is a woman aged 70-85 years with COVID-19, enrolled during active disease. The sequencing input was peripheral blood. The CDR3, as DNA: TGTGCCAGCAGCTTGTCGGGGGGCTCGGTTCAGCCCCAGCATTTT. Translating it yields CASSLSGGSVQPQHF.